This TCR beta chain is from a study of shared T cell receptors in the human thymus. Some clones are missing from TCRdb's copy, which holds only in-frame ones; the method was immunoSEQ multiplex PCR. Found here are about 660,000 clones, 70% to 90% of them singletons; the top ten hold about 0.01%. This sample also belongs to another study, concerning human thymus T cells.

This TCR came from a boy in the first two years of life with a congenital heart defect. Sequences were obtained from thymocytes.

The CDR3: CASSSRTSGFRLGEQYF. The CDR3 DNA follows: TGTGCCAGCAGCTCTCGGACTAGCGGGTTTAGGTTGGGGGAGCAGTACTTC. The chain carries TRBV11-2 and TRBJ2-7; TRBD2 matches at 11 bases. This CDR3 spans 17 amino acids. CDR1 SGHAT and CDR2 FQNNGV come from the germline V gene. The V gene end was trimmed by 4 bases and the J gene end by 7 bases; junction bases not matched to a gene: 15.